This entry features one T cell receptor (beta chain) sequence. The entry originates in a study of blood T cell repertoires in COVID-19. Study-level background: T cells, B-cell-depleted T cells, or PBMCs supplied cDNA or gDNA.

The CDR3 contains 13 residues. CDR1 is LGHDT, CDR2 YNNKEL, per germline (reference sequence). Deletions cut 3 bases from V and 5 bases from J, with 10 bases between. TCRdb keeps only in-frame clones here, not all; method: immunoSEQ multiplex PCR. The data contain around 97,000 clones, 70% to 90% of them seen just once; the ten biggest clones take up around 3.1%. The clonotype originates from a man aged 45-65 years in a cohort sampled during active COVID-19. Sequencing was performed on peripheral blood. The chain links TRBV3-1 (or the pseudogene TRBV3-2) to TRBJ1-1; the D gene is possibly TRBD1 (5 bases). The CDR3 sequence: CASSQEGRTEAFF. The DNA of the CDR3 is TGTGCCAGCAGCCAGGAGGGGCGGACTGAAGCTTTCTTT.